The T cell receptor beta chain described here comes from a study of cytotoxic CD8 clonotypes in ibrutinib-treated CLL. The data were produced by immunoSEQ multiplex PCR, yet TCRdb's version contains in-frame clones alone and is incomplete. The sample carries some 200,000 clones, roughly 77% recorded once. This clone occurred a few times. The target antigen is unknown. Study-wide results and caveats: Stable or contracted on treatment, public clonotypes were also uncommon. Pretreatment clonality was elevated relative to age-matched healthy donors and paralleled circulating CD8+ T-cell counts.

The CDR3 runs 19 residues. Germline trimming cut 4 bases from V and 5 bases from J; bases unmatched to any gene: 13. Germline V lookup: CDR1 SGHNT, CDR2 YYREEE (reference sequence). The source material was PBMCs, sampled after 12 months of ibrutinib treatment. This TCR was sampled from a human donor with chronic lymphocytic leukemia. The V gene is TRBV5-4, the J gene TRBJ2-1, with 15 bases matching TRBD2. The CDR3 DNA follows: TGTGCCAGCAGCAGTGTGGGACTAGCGGGAGGAGGGGTAAACAATGAGCAGTTCTTC. Protein sequence: CASSSVGLAGGGVNNEQFF.